The next 8 T cell receptor beta chains were all read from a single sample in a study of identical twins. TCRdb re-called the 5' RACE reads through MiXCR, storing one row per CDR3 protein. The sample contains about 200,000 distinct CDR3 sequences, about 11% of which appear only once. Material: memory T cells sorted from blood. These receptors all come from a middle-aged man in good health.

A note on this clonotype: This may stem from a read error, because a much larger clone lies one nucleotide away. In this CDR3 the conserved last residue, phenylalanine or tryptophan, is missing, so a read error is likely. The genes are TRBV5-6 and TRBJ2-5; 9 bases match TRBD2. Germline CDR1 is SGHDT and CDR2 is YYEEEE. The CDR3 consists of 15 residues. Trimming took 2 bases from V and 4 from J; bases not matched to a gene: 6. The CDR3 spells CASSFGVTSGETQYL. Here the CDR3 DNA reads TGTGCCAGCAGCTTCGGCGTGACTAGCGGAGAGACCCAGTACTTA.

The table lists this clonotype with many counts. V usage is TRBV12-3 or TRBV12-4 and J usage is TRBJ1-2, with 7 bases that match TRBD1. V shed 10 bases and J 5 bases; nucleotides not matched to a gene: 4. The CDR3 totals 11 residues. CDR3 DNA sequence: TGTGCCACCGGGACAGCATATGGCTACACCTTC. Residues: CATGTAYGYTF.

This clonotype has a count of ten or more. This chain connects TRBV4-1 to TRBJ2-1; 9 nucleotides match TRBD2. From germline, CDR1 is MGHRA and CDR2 YSYEKL. J lost 4 bases, V lost 0 bases, and 7 bases had no gene match. This CDR3 comprises 17 residues. The CDR3 region has the DNA TGCGCCAGCAGCCAAGAAGAGTTAGCGGGGGCTTACAATGAGCAGTTCTTC. Encoded protein: CASSQEELAGAYNEQFF.

In its sample, this clonotype was seen many times. The chain uses TRBV18 and TRBJ2-1; 11 bases fit TRBD2. The CDR3 is 17 amino acids. Germline CDR1 is KGHSH and CDR2 is LQKENI. The ends lost 3 bases at V and 5 bases at J; junction bases unmatched: 9. CDR3 nucleotides: TGTGCCAGCTCACCTATCCCCGGGACTAGCGGCCACAATGAGCAGTTCTTC. It specifies CASSPIPGTSGHNEQFF.

The chain couples TRBV10-2 to TRBJ2-5; TRBD1 matches at 8 bases. Germline V lookup: CDR1 WSHSY, CDR2 SAAADI. V lost 8 bases to trimming and J lost 5 bases; unmatched junction nucleotides: 4. This CDR3 spans 12 amino acids. CDR3 DNA sequence: TGCGCCAGCGCAGGGGGCGAGGAGACCCAGTACTTC. Translated, it gives CASAGGEETQYF.

The chain combines TRBV4-3 with TRBJ2-5; TRBD1 aligns across 9 bases. The CDR3 is 15 residues long. CDR1 and CDR2 (germline): LGHNA, YSLEER. With V trimmed by 1 base and J by 5 bases, 5 bases remained unmatched. The CDR3 coding sequence is TGCGCCAGCAGCCAAGGGTTACAGGGGGCCGAGACCCAGTACTTC. It encodes CASSQGLQGAETQYF.

This clonotype was detected many times. The V and J genes are TRBV5-6 and TRBJ1-1, with D unresolved. Trimming took 4 bases from V and 0 from J, leaving 7 bases between them. CDR3 size: 13 residues. Germline-derived CDR1 and CDR2 are SGHDT and YYEEEE. The CDR3, as DNA: TGTGCCAGCAGCCCGACTATGAACACTGAAGCTTTCTTT. As protein: CASSPTMNTEAFF.

At least ten counts were recorded for this clonotype. The chain combines TRBV5-8 with TRBJ2-7; D is uncertain. V shed 5 bases and J shed 4 bases, with 10 bases lying between them. The germline CDR1 and CDR2 sequences are SGHTS and YDEGEE. This CDR3 is built from 12 residues. The CDR3 region has the DNA TGTGCCAGCAGTCCCGCGGCGTACGAGCAGTACTTC. It translates to CASSPAAYEQYF.